This TCR beta chain was recovered during a study of vaccination effects on CD4 cells after COVID-19. In the study overall: The median interval between the second dose and post-vaccine sampling was 72 days.

Here immunoSEQ multiplex PCR was the method, and the copy in TCRdb shows in-frame clones only, minus some. The sample lists about 45,000 clones, around 70% occurring once. The ends were cut back, 3 bases at V and 1 base at J, with 19 bases in the middle. The CDR3 totals 18 residues. CDR1 and CDR2 (germline): KGHSH, LQKENI. It was after 10 days of culture that CD4+ T cells were isolated. Each participant received a vaccine that was either BNT162b2 or mRNA-1273, given as two doses. The study, taken as a whole, reports: Clonal contraction was marked in infection- and vaccine-induced clones late after vaccination. After vaccination of healthy people, only 1 of 255 vaccine-induced clones cross-reacted with common cold coronaviruses.

Of note for this clone: Its matching antigen is unknown.

The receptor comes from a human donor who received a COVID-19 vaccine. This sample comprised CD4+ T cells from PBMCs cultured without peptide, obtained after COVID-19 vaccination. This chain uses TRBV18 with TRBJ2-1; possibly TRBD1 or TRBD2 for D (6 bases each). Here the CDR3 DNA reads TGTGCCAGCTCACCCTCTACCGGTTCGGGGGCGTCCTACAATGAGCAGTTCTTC. This gives the protein CASSPSTGSGASYNEQFF. Variable domain in full (rest from reference TRBV18 and TRBJ2-1): NAGVMQNPRHLVRRRGQEARLRCSPMKGHSHVYWYRQLPEEGLKFMVYLQKENIIDESGMPKERFSAEFPKEGPSILRIQQVVRGDSAAYFCASSPSTGSGASYNEQFFGPGTRLTVL.